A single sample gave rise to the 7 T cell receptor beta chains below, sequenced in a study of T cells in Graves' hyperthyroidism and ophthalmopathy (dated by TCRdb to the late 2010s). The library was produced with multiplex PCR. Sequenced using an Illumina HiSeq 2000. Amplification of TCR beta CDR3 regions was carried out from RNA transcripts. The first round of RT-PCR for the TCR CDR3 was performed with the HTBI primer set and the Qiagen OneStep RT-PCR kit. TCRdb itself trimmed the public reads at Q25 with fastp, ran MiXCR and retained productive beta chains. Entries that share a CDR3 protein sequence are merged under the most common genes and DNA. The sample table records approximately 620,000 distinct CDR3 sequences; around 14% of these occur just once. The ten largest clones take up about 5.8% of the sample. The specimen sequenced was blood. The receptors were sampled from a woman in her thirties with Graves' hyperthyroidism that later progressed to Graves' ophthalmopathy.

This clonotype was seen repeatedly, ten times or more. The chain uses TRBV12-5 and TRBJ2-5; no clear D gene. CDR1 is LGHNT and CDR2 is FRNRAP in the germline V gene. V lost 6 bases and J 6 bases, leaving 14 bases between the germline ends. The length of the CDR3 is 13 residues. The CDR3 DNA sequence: TGTGCTAGTGGCCGTTCTAGTACCCAGACCCAGTACTTC. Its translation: CASGRSSTQTQYF.

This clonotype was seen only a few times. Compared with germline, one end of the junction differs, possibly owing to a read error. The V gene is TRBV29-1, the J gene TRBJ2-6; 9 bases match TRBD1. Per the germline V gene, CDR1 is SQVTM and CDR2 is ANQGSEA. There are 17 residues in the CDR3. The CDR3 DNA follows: TGCAGCGTCAGGGGGCGGACAGGGGAGGCTGGGGCCAACGCCCTGACTTTC. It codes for CSVRGRTGEAGANALTF.

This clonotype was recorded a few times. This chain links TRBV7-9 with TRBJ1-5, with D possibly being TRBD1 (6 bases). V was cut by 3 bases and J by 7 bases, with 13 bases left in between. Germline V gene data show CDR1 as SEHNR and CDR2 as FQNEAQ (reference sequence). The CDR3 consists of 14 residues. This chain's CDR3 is CASSFGQGQQPQHF. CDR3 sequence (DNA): TGTGCCAGCAGCTTTGGGCAGGGACAACAGCCCCAGCATTTT.

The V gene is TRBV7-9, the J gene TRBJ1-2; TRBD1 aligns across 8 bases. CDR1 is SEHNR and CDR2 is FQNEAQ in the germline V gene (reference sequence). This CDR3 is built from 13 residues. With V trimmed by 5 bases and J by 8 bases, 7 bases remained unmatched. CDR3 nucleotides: TGTGCCAGCAGCCCGACAGGGGTGAGAGGCTACACCTTC. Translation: CASSPTGVRGYTF. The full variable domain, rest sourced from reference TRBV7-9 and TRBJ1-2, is DTGVSQNPRHKITKRGQNVTFRCDPISEHNRLYWYRQTLGQGPEFLTYFQNEAQLEKSRLLSDRFSAERPKGSFSTLEIQRTEQGDSAMYLCASSPTGVRGYTFGSGTRLTVV.

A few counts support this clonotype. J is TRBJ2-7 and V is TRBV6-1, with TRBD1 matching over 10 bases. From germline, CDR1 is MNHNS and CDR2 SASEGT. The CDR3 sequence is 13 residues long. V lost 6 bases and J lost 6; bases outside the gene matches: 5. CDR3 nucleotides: TGTGCCAGCAGCGAGACAGGGGGCGGCGAGCAGTACTTC. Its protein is CASSETGGGEQYF.

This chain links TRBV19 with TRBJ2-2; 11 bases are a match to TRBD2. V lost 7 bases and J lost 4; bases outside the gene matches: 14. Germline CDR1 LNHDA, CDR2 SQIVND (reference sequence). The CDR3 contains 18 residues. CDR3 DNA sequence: TGTGCCAGTAATCAACCAGGGACTAGCGGAGGCCGCACCGGGGAGCTGTTTTTT. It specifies CASNQPGTSGGRTGELFF.

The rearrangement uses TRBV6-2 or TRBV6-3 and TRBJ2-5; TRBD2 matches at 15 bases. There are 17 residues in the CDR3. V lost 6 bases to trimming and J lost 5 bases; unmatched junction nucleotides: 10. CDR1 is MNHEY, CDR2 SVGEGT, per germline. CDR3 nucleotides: TGTGCCAGCAGGGTATGGACTAGCGGGAGGGCCCGGGAGACCCAGTACTTC. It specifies CASRVWTSGRARETQYF.